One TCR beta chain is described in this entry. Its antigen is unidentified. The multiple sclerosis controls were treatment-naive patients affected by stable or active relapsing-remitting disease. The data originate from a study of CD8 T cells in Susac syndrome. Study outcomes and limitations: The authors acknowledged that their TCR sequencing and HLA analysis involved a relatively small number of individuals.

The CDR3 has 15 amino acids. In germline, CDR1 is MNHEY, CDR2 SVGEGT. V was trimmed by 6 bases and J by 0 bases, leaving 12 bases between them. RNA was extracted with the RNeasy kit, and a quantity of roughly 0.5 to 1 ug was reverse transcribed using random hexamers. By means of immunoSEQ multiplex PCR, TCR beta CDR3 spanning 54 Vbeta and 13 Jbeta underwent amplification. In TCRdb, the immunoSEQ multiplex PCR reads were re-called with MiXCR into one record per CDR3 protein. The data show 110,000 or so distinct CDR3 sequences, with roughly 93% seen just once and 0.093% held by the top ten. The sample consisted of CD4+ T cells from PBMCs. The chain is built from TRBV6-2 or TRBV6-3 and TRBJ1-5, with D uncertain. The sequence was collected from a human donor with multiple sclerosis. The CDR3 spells CASSRHTPSNQPQHF. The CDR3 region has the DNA TGTGCCAGCAGCCGACATACTCCTAGCAATCAGCCCCAGCATTTT.